Listed below are T cell receptor beta chains from one sample, sequenced in a study of monozygotic twins with cystic fibrosis. Generated by immunoSEQ multiplex PCR, the TCRdb table keeps only in-frame clones and is missing some. The sample holds tens of thousands of clones, 84% seen once. Sequencing was carried out using blood. The receptors derive from a girl aged 2 to 9 with cystic fibrosis. CDR3s include the opening cysteine and the closing phenylalanine or tryptophan. The D gene is left open where the match is weak. The size entry is marked missing in some rows and otherwise reads once, few, many or a size class.

once,.,TRBV7-9,TRBJ2-3,14,TGTGCCAGCAGCTTATATTCGGTGCGAGATACGCAGTATTTT,CASSLYSVRDTQYF
.,.,TRBV7-3,TRBJ2-5,16,TGTGCCAGCAGCGCGACAGGGGAGGGCCTCCAAGAGACCCAGTACTTC,CASSATGEGLQETQYF
few,.,TRBV2,TRBJ1-2,15,TGTGCCAGCAGTGAACGGTTTCAGAGGTCGGTAGGCTACACCTTC,CASSERFQRSVGYTF
.,.,TRBV6-1,TRBJ2-2,11,TGTGCCAGCAGCCGCACCGGGGAGCTGTTTTTT,CASSRTGELFF
.,.,TRBV30,TRBJ2-2,16,TGTGCCTGGAGTTTTGAGTCGGGTCAAATTACCGGGGAGCTGTTTTTT,CAWSFESGQITGELFF
.,.,TRBV7-3,TRBJ1-1,16,TGTGCCAGCAGCCTCAGTCCGACAGGAACCAACACTGAAGCTTTCTTT,CASSLSPTGTNTEAFF
once,.,TRBV20-1,TRBJ2-7,11,TGCAGTGCTAGAGGTCTCTACGAGCAGTACTTC,CSARGLYEQYF
.,.,TRBV15,TRBJ1-5,15,TGTGCCACCAGACGGGCGGGGGTTAGCAATCAGCCCCAGCATTTT,CATRRAGVSNQPQHF
.,TRBD1,TRBV29-1,TRBJ2-5,15,TGCAGCGTGCCCGGACAGGGGTTCGCCGAAGAGACCCAGTACTTC,CSVPGQGFAEETQYF
few,.,TRBV4-1,TRBJ1-6,13,TGCGCCAGTCGACAGGCGGGGGATTCACCCCTCCACTTT,CASRQAGDSPLHF